Below are 28 T cell receptor beta chains sequenced from a single sample in a study of T cell responses to AZD1222 COVID-19 vaccine. Generated by immunoSEQ multiplex PCR, the TCRdb table keeps only in-frame clones and is missing some. The table records 95,000 to 150,000 clones, around 92% of them present only once. Sequencing was performed on peripheral blood, taken 28 days after the second AZD1222 dose. These receptors originate from an adult who received the AZD1222 COVID-19 vaccine.

Written as DNA, the CDR3 is TGTGCCAGCACCCCCCCGTCGGCTAGAGATAAAGCTTCCTACGAGCAGTACTTC. Translated: CASTPPSARDKASYEQYF. This chain links TRBV28 with TRBJ2-7; no firm D call. Trimming shortened V by 7 bases and J by 1 base, and 26 bases separated the two germline ends. Germline CDR1 MDHEN, CDR2 SYDVKM. This CDR3 contains 18 residues. The variable domain in full, with the rest retrieved from reference TRBV28 and TRBJ2-7, is DVKVTQSSRYLVKRTGEKVFLECVQDMDHENMFWYRQDPGLGLRLIYFSYDVKMKEKGDIPEGYSVSREKKERFSLILESASTNQTSMYLCASTPPSARDKASYEQYFGPGTRLTVT.

V and J are TRBV18 and TRBJ1-1; D perhaps matches TRBD1 (6 bases). Trimming took 3 bases from V and 4 from J, leaving 15 bases between them. The length of the CDR3 is 15 residues. The germline V gene has CDR1 KGHSH and CDR2 LQKENI. CDR3 region: CASSPVDRPGTEAFF. DNA for the CDR3: TGTGCCAGCTCACCGGTCGACAGGCCGGGCACTGAAGCTTTCTTT. Together with reference TRBV18 and TRBJ1-1, the CDR3 gives the full variable domain: NAGVMQNPRHLVRRRGQEARLRCSPMKGHSHVYWYRQLPEEGLKFMVYLQKENIIDESGMPKERFSAEFPKEGPSILRIQQVVRGDSAAYFCASSPVDRPGTEAFFGQGTRLTVV.

The chain has TRBV27 and TRBJ2-1; TRBD2 aligns across 7 bases. This CDR3 contains 16 residues. Losses at the gene ends were 4 bases for V and 6 bases for J; bases not matched to a gene: 12. Per the germline V gene, CDR1 is MNHEY and CDR2 is SMNVEV (reference sequence). The CDR3 bases are TGTGCCAGCAGTTACTTCGGACTAGATCGTGGCAATGAGCAGTTCTTC. It yields the protein CASSYFGLDRGNEQFF.

V gene TRBV6-2 or TRBV6-3 combines with J gene TRBJ1-5; TRBD1 is a possible D gene (5 bases). Germline-derived CDR1 and CDR2 are MNHEY and SVGEGT. The CDR3 extends over 14 amino acids. The V end lost 2 bases, the J end lost 7 bases, and 12 bases lay between the germline ends. CDR3 nucleotide sequence: TGTGCCAGCAGTTACGATGGGGGATGGCAGCCCCAGCATTTT. It yields the protein CASSYDGGWQPQHF.

The chain links TRBV19 to TRBJ1-2; 8 bases map to TRBD1. Germline assignment: CDR1 LNHDA and CDR2 SQIVND (reference sequence). This CDR3 has 13 residues. After removal of 3 bases from V and 9 bases from J, the junction contained 6 bases not matched to a gene. CDR3 DNA sequence: TGTGCCAGTAGTATCGGACAGGGTCAGAGCTACACCTTC. This sequence encodes CASSIGQGQSYTF.

The V and J genes are TRBV7-2 and TRBJ1-2, with unresolved D. The CDR3 extends over 13 amino acids. From germline, CDR1 is SGHTA and CDR2 FQGNSA. V was trimmed by 5 bases and J by 2 bases, leaving 9 bases between them. The CDR3, as DNA: TGTGCCAGCAGCCTCGGGCCGAACTATGGCTACACCTTC. This codes for CASSLGPNYGYTF.

The rearrangement uses TRBV12-3 or TRBV12-4 and TRBJ2-7; the D is unclear. The CDR3 is 13 residues long. V lost 3 bases, J lost 3 bases, and 9 bases lay in between. The CDR3 sequence is CASSFLNHYEQYF. In DNA, the CDR3 is TGTGCCAGCAGTTTCTTGAACCACTACGAGCAGTACTTC.

This chain connects TRBV7-9 to TRBJ1-6; D is perhaps TRBD1 (6 bases). Germline V gene data show CDR1 as SEHNR and CDR2 as FQNEAQ (reference sequence). Trimming took 2 bases from V and 6 from J, leaving 11 bases between them. The CDR3 covers 15 residues. The DNA for the CDR3 is TGTGCCAGCAGCTTATTGGGGACACCTAATTCACCCCTCCACTTT. Protein product: CASSLLGTPNSPLHF.

The rearrangement links TRBV6-5 to TRBJ1-3; D is possibly TRBD1 (6 bases). CDR1 is MNHEY, CDR2 SVGAGI, per germline. The CDR3 totals 15 residues. This CDR3 is CAPKGGRHSGNTIYF. The CDR3 DNA reads as TGTGCGCCTAAAGGGGGGCGACACTCTGGAAACACCATATATTTT.

The V call is TRBV5-8, the J call TRBJ1-2; D is perhaps TRBD1 (5 bases). The V end lost 2 bases, the J end lost 5 bases, and 16 bases lay between the germline ends. From germline, CDR1 is SGHTS and CDR2 YDEGEE. This CDR3 is 15 amino acids long. The CDR3 is CASSFPGVINYGYTF. The CDR3 DNA reads TGTGCCAGCAGCTTCCCGGGGGTCATTAATTATGGCTACACCTTC.

V usage is TRBV5-6 and J usage is TRBJ1-3; unclear D gene. Germline lookup yields CDR1 SGHDT and CDR2 YYEEEE. Trimming stripped 3 bases from V and 3 bases from J, with 25 bases between. The CDR3 contains 19 residues. DNA of the CDR3: TGTGCCAGCAGCTCGCGCGCGGCGATTTGGGAGGTCCATGGAAACACCATATATTTT. Translation: CASSSRAAIWEVHGNTIYF.

The V and J genes are TRBV5-4 and TRBJ1-2, with 10 bases lining up with TRBD1. The V gene's germline CDR1 is SGHNT and CDR2 YYREEE (reference sequence). V shed 4 bases and J 8 bases; nucleotides not matched to a gene: 14. CDR3 length: 16 amino acids. DNA of the CDR3: TGTGCCAGCAGCAGGGAACCAAGACAGGGGGCAGGCGGCTACACCTTC. Protein: CASSREPRQGAGGYTF.

The V call is TRBV18, the J call TRBJ2-1; 9 positions agree with TRBD1. This CDR3 has 17 amino acids. Trimming removed 5 bases from V and 6 bases from J; junction bases left unmatched: 14. Germline V CDR1 and CDR2: KGHSH, LQKENI. The CDR3 region has the DNA TGTGCCAGCTCAACAAGAGCACCGGGACAGGGTCTCAATGAGCAGTTCTTC. Translating gives CASSTRAPGQGLNEQFF. Drawing the rest from reference TRBV18 and TRBJ2-1, the complete variable domain is NAGVMQNPRHLVRRRGQEARLRCSPMKGHSHVYWYRQLPEEGLKFMVYLQKENIIDESGMPKERFSAEFPKEGPSILRIQQVVRGDSAAYFCASSTRAPGQGLNEQFFGPGTRLTVL.

J is TRBJ2-1 and V is TRBV7-9; no definite D call. With 3 bases removed from V and 7 bases from J, the gap between germline ends came to 10 bases. The CDR3 runs 13 residues. CDR1 SEHNR and CDR2 FQNEAQ come from the germline V gene (reference sequence). CDR3 region: CASSFLEWNEQFF. CDR3 bases: TGTGCCAGCAGCTTCTTAGAGTGGAATGAGCAGTTCTTC.

This sequence joins TRBV2 and TRBJ1-1, with unresolved D. The CDR3 extends over 12 amino acids. Germline lookup yields CDR1 SNHLY and CDR2 FYNNEI. Trimming removed 3 bases at V and 6 bases at J, with 8 bases between. CDR3 loop: CASSDDGAEAFF. CDR3 DNA sequence: TGTGCCAGCAGTGACGATGGGGCTGAAGCTTTCTTT.

The J gene is TRBJ1-6, the V gene TRBV27; maybe TRBD1 (6 bases). This CDR3 region has 17 residues. The germline CDR1 and CDR2 sequences are MNHEY and SMNVEV (reference sequence). V was clipped by 5 bases and J by 5 bases, with 19 bases between them. CDR3 in amino acids: CASSREGGFANNSPLHF. The DNA for the CDR3 is TGTGCCAGCAGTCGAGAAGGGGGTTTCGCTAATAATTCACCCCTCCACTTT.

The J gene is TRBJ2-5, the V gene TRBV6-1; no clear D gene. Per germline, CDR1 MNHNS and CDR2 SASEGT. Trimming took off 2 bases at V and 3 bases at J, with 10 bases between the two ends. This CDR3 region has 14 residues. The CDR3 region is CASSESSAEETQYF. The CDR3 DNA follows: TGTGCCAGCAGTGAAAGTTCGGCAGAAGAGACCCAGTACTTC.

V usage is TRBV11-2 and J usage is TRBJ2-7; TRBD2 matches at 7 bases. The J segment lost 3 bases and the V segment lost 3 bases, leaving 5 bases of the junction unmatched. Germline CDR1 reads SGHAT; CDR2 reads FQNNGV. The length of the CDR3 is 14 residues. This CDR3 reads CASSFFGGNYEQYF. The CDR3 DNA reads as TGTGCCAGCAGCTTTTTCGGGGGGAACTACGAGCAGTACTTC.

V is TRBV4-1 and J is TRBJ1-5, with 7 positions matching TRBD1. The CDR3 has 14 residues. Germline V gene data show CDR1 as MGHRA and CDR2 as YSYEKL. With 3 bases clipped from V and 6 bases from J, the junction kept 5 bases outside the gene matches. The DNA of the CDR3 is TGCGCCAGCAGCCAGACGGACAGGTCTCAGCCCCAGCATTTT. Translated: CASSQTDRSQPQHF.

The chain employs TRBV18 and TRBJ1-4, with 7 bases lining up with TRBD1. The V gene end was trimmed by 4 bases and the J gene end by 10 bases; junction bases not matched to a gene: 21. This CDR3 comprises 18 residues. CDR1 is KGHSH, CDR2 LQKENI, per germline. CDR3 coding DNA: TGTGCCAGCTCACGCAGCACTTCCACTCAGGGGGTTTTTGGAAAACTGTTTTTT. Amino acid sequence: CASSRSTSTQGVFGKLFF.

The CDR3 region has the DNA TGTGCCAGCAGCCTTACGGACAGGGTTAATGAAGCTTTCTTT. It specifies CASSLTDRVNEAFF. The chain couples TRBV6-2 or TRBV6-3 to TRBJ1-1; 8 bases fit TRBD1. V lost 6 bases, J lost 7 bases, and 10 bases stayed unmatched. Germline V lookup: CDR1 MNHEY, CDR2 SVGEGT. The CDR3 loop spans 14 amino acids.

This rearrangement joins TRBV29-1 to TRBJ1-2; perhaps TRBD1 as D (6 bases). CDR3 size: 14 residues. The germline gives CDR1 SQVTM, CDR2 ANQGSEA. V lost 0 bases to trimming and J lost 8 bases, with 16 bases between them. CDR3 bases: TGCAGCGTTGAAGAGGGGCAGGGGCTGCAGGGCTACACCTTC. Residues: CSVEEGQGLQGYTF. Full variable domain (remainder filled in from reference TRBV29-1 and TRBJ1-2): SAVISQKPSRDICQRGTSLTIQCQVDSQVTMMFWYRQQPGQSLTLIATANQGSEATYESGFVIDKFPISRPNLTFSTLTVSNMSPEDSSIYLCSVEEGQGLQGYTFGSGTRLTVV.

J is TRBJ1-6 and V is TRBV7-9; D might be TRBD1 (6 bases). This CDR3 region has 14 residues. Germline CDR1 is SEHNR and CDR2 is FQNEAQ (reference sequence). V shed 5 bases and J shed 4 bases, with 9 bases lying between them. In DNA, the CDR3 is TGTGCCAGCAGCGTCCAGGGGTATAATTCACCCCTCCACTTT. As protein: CASSVQGYNSPLHF.

This clone was observed a few times. The rearrangement uses TRBV9 and TRBJ2-3; 9 bases fit TRBD1. Unmatched junction bases numbered 6, after V lost 4 bases and J lost 0 bases. This CDR3 region has 16 residues. Looked up from germline, CDR1 is SGDLS and CDR2 is YYNGEE. This chain's CDR3 is CASSIRDRASTDTQYF. CDR3 DNA sequence: TGTGCCAGCAGCATCAGGGACAGGGCCAGCACAGATACGCAGTATTTT.

The rearrangement joins TRBV7-8 to TRBJ2-1; D unresolved. Germline CDR1 reads SGHVS; CDR2 reads FQNEAQ. The CDR3 loop spans 16 amino acids. V lost 6 bases and J lost 5, with 20 bases in between. In DNA, the CDR3 is TGTGCCAGCAGACCTAAGAGGACCGAAAGAGACAATGAGCAGTTCTTC. This sequence encodes CASRPKRTERDNEQFF. The entire variable domain, with the rest obtained from reference TRBV7-8 and TRBJ2-1, is as follows: GAGVSQSPRYKVAKRGQDVALRCDPISGHVSLFWYQQALGQGPEFLTYFQNEAQLDKSGLPSDRFFAERPEGSVSTLKIQRTQQEDSAVYLCASRPKRTERDNEQFFGPGTRLTVL.

V and J are TRBV29-1 and TRBJ1-1; D unresolved. Trimming stripped 0 bases from V and 1 base from J, with 9 bases between. The CDR3 has 14 residues. Germline loops: CDR1 SQVTM, CDR2 ANQGSEA. CDR3 loop: CSVEDRAGNTEAFF. CDR3 bases: TGCAGCGTTGAAGATCGGGCCGGGAACACTGAAGCTTTCTTT.

The rearrangement joins TRBV7-9 to TRBJ2-3; TRBD2 is a possible D gene (6 bases). V lost 7 bases and J lost 1, with 12 bases in between. Germline V gives CDR1 SEHNR, CDR2 FQNEAQ (reference sequence). The CDR3 runs 14 residues. The CDR3 DNA follows: TGTGCCAGCACCTCCACGGGAGGCACAGATACGCAGTATTTT. This codes for CASTSTGGTDTQYF.

The V and J genes are TRBV28 and TRBJ1-1; TRBD1 matches at 7 bases. CDR1 and CDR2 from the germline V gene are MDHEN and SYDVKM. Unmatched junction bases numbered 5, after V lost 5 bases and J lost 2 bases. CDR3 length: 14 residues. The chain's CDR3 is CASSPGGYNTEAFF. The CDR3 coding sequence is TGTGCCAGCAGTCCAGGGGGATATAACACTGAAGCTTTCTTT.